The source of this TCR beta chain is a study of T cell clones after liver transplantation. Trimming pared 4 bases from V and 7 bases from J, leaving 8 bases between. This CDR3 spans 12 amino acids. Per the germline V gene, CDR1 is SGHTS and CDR2 is YDEGEE. TCRdb keeps only in-frame clones here, not all; method: immunoSEQ multiplex PCR. The sample gives roughly 20,000 clones, approximately 88% of which show up once; 10% to 15% is in the top ten. The clonotype was recovered from a human donor who received a liver transplant. J is TRBJ2-2 and V is TRBV5-8; D not resolved. Sequencing used CD8+ T cells from blood, obtained before liver transplant. The CDR3 DNA sequence: TGTGCCAGCAGCCCCCATGGCGGGGAGCTGTTTTTT. Its protein is CASSPHGGELFF.